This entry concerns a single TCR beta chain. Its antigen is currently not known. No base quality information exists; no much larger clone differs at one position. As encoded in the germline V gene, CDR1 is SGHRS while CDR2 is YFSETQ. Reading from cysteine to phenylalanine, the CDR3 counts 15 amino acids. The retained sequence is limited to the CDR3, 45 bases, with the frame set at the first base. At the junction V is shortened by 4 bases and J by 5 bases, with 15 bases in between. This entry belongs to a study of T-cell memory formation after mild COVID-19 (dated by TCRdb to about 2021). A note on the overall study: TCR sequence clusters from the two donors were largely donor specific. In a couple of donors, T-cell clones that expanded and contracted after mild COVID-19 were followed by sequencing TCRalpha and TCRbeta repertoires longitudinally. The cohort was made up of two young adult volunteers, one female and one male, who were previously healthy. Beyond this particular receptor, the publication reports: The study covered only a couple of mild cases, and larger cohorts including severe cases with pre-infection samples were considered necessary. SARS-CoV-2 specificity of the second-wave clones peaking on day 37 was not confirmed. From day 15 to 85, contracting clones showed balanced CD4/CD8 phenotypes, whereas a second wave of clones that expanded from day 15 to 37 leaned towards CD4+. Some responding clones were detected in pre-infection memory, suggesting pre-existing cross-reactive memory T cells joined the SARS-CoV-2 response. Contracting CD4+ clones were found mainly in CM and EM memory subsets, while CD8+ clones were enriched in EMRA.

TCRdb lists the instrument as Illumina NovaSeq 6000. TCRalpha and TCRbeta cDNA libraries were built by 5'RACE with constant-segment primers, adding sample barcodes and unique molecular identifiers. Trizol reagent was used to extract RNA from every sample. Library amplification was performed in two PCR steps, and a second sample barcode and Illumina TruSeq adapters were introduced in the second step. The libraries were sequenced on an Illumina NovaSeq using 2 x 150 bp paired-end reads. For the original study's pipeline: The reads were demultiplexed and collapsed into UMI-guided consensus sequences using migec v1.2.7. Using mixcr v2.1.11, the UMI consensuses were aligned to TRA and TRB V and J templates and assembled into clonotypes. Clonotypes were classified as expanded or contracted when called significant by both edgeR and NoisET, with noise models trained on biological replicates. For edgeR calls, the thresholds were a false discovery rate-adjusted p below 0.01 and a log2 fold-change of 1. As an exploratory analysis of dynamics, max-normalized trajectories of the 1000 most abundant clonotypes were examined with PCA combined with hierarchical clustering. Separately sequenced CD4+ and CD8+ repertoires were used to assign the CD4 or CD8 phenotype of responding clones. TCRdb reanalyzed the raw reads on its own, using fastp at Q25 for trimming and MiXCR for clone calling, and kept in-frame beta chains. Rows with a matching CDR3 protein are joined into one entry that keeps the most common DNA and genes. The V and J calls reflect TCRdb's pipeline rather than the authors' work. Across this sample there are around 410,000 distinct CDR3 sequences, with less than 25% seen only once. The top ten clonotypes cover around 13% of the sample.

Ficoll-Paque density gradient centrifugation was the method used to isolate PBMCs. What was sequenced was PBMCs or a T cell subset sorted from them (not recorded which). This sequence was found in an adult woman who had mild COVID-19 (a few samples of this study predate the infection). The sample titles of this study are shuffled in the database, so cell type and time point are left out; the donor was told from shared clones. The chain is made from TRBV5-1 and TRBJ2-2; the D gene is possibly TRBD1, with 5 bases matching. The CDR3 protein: CASSPRRTTTGELFF. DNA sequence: TGCGCCAGCAGCCCTAGACGGACAACGACCGGGGAGCTGTTTTTT.